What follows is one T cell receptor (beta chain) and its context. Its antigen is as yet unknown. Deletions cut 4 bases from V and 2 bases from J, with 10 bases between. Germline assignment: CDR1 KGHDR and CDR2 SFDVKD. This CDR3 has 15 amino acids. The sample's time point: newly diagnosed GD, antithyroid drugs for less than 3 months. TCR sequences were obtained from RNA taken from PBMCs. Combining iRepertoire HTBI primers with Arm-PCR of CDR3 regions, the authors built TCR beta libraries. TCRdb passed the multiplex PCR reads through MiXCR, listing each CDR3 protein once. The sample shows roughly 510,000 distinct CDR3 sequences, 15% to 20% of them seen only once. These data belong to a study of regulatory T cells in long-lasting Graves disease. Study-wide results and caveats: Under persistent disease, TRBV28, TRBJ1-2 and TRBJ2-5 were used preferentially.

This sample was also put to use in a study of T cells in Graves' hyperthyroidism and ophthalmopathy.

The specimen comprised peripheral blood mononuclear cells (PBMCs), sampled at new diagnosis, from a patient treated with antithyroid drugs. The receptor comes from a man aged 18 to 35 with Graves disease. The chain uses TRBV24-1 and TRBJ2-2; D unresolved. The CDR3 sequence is CATSDNDGNTGELFF. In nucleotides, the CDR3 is TGTGCCACCAGTGACAACGACGGTAACACCGGGGAGCTGTTTTTT.